A single sample gave rise to the 21 T cell receptor beta chains below, sequenced in a study of blood T cell repertoires in COVID-19. Data came from immunoSEQ multiplex PCR; TCRdb stores just in-frame clones and leaves some out. The repertoire includes about 88,000 clones, approximately 91% of them detected once, and roughly 2.8% sits in the top ten. The sequenced sample was peripheral blood. The receptors were gathered from a woman of 80 years or more with acute or convalescent COVID-19.

This clone appeared once. The chain is built from TRBV7-6 and TRBJ2-1; D may be TRBD1 (8 bases). The CDR3 spans 15 residues. Trimming stripped 5 bases from V and 6 bases from J, with 17 bases between. In germline, CDR1 is SGHVS, CDR2 FNYEAQ. The CDR3 coding sequence is TGTGCCAGCAGCACACAGGGGGGGATCGGCAATGAGCAGTTCTTC. Its translation: CASSTQGGIGNEQFF.

The gene calls are TRBV7-2 and TRBJ1-1; D is uncertain. The CDR3 is 14 residues long. Germline V gene data show CDR1 as SGHTA and CDR2 as FQGNSA. Trimming shortened V by 3 bases and J by 3 bases, and 11 bases separated the two germline ends. The CDR3 nucleotides read TGTGCCAGCAGCTTCCTGGGCTGGGACACTGAAGCTTTCTTT. Translation gives CASSFLGWDTEAFF.

V and J are TRBV10-3 and TRBJ2-5, with unresolved D. This CDR3 contains 14 residues. V dropped 3 bases and J dropped 0 bases, with 8 bases sitting between them. Germline V gene lookup returns CDR1 ENHRY and CDR2 SYGVKD. CDR3 amino acids: CAISDAPNQETQYF. DNA for the CDR3: TGTGCCATCAGTGATGCCCCTAACCAAGAGACCCAGTACTTC.

This clone has a handful of counts. The rearrangement uses TRBV19 and TRBJ2-1; TRBD1 might be the D (5 bases). Trimming shortened V by 5 bases and J by 0 bases, and 14 bases separated the two germline ends. The CDR3 is made up of 16 amino acids. Per germline, CDR1 LNHDA and CDR2 SQIVND (reference sequence). Written as DNA, the CDR3 is TGTGCCAGTAGTTACCCCCAGGGTAGCTCCTACAATGAGCAGTTCTTC. Translating gives CASSYPQGSSYNEQFF.

V is TRBV21-1 and J is TRBJ2-3; the table's D gene call, TRBD2, was not cross checked with the DNA. TRBV21-1 corresponds to a pseudogene. This CDR3 comprises 20 residues. The chain's CDR3 is CASSKAEQKFGLASTDTQYF. In DNA, the CDR3 is TGTGCCAGCAGCAAAGCAGAACAGAAATTTGGACTAGCGAGCACAGATACGCAGTATTTT.

The gene calls are TRBV6-1 and TRBJ2-1, with D possibly being TRBD1 (5 bases). The CDR3 loop spans 18 amino acids. Germline V CDR1 and CDR2: MNHNS, SASEGT. V shed 2 bases and J shed 8 bases, with 25 bases lying between them. The CDR3 DNA sequence: TGTGCCAGCAGTGAATGGTACGGACACCTAAAGAACAGCGATGAGCAGTTCTTC. Translated: CASSEWYGHLKNSDEQFF.

V and J are TRBV15 and TRBJ2-3; 10 bases fit TRBD1. The junction had 2 bases not matched to a gene; V was cut back by 1 base and J by 4 bases. This CDR3 has 15 residues. Germline assignment: CDR1 LNHNV and CDR2 YYDKDF (reference sequence). This CDR3 is CATSRAGTGADTQYF. CDR3 coding DNA: TGTGCCACCAGCAGAGCCGGGACAGGGGCAGATACGCAGTATTTT.

The chain uses TRBV18 and TRBJ2-1; 14 bases map to TRBD2. The ends lost 4 bases at V and 4 bases at J; junction bases unmatched: 12. The CDR3 is 19 amino acids. Germline-derived CDR1 and CDR2 are KGHSH and LQKENI. The DNA for the CDR3 is TGTGCCAGCTCACAGATACCGGGACTAGCGGGAGTGGAGTACAATGAGCAGTTCTTC. This encodes CASSQIPGLAGVEYNEQFF.

V gene TRBV10-1 combines with J gene TRBJ1-5; TRBD1 matches at 7 bases. The CDR3 spans 16 residues. J gave up 2 bases and V 0 bases, and 4 bases lay outside the gene matches. Germline values: CDR1 WNHNN, CDR2 SYGVQD (reference sequence). Written as DNA, the CDR3 is TGCGCCAGCAGTGAGTCTAGGGGGCAGGGCAATCAGCCCCAGCATTTT. It yields the protein CASSESRGQGNQPQHF.

The rearrangement links TRBV10-3 to TRBJ1-2, with D unclear. V lost 0 bases, J lost 6 bases, and 8 bases lay in between. CDR3 length: 13 amino acids. CDR1 and CDR2 from the germline V gene are ENHRY and SYGVKD. In DNA, the CDR3 is TGTGCCATCAGTGAGTCGGCATACGATGGCTACACCTTC. As protein: CAISESAYDGYTF.

The J gene is TRBJ1-1, the V gene TRBV27, with unresolved D. The CDR3 sequence is 12 residues long. The V end was cut by 7 bases, the J end by 4 bases, with 10 bases between. Germline V gene lookup returns CDR1 MNHEY and CDR2 SMNVEV (reference sequence). CDR3 nucleotides: TGTGCCAGCAAGAGGGTACCCACTGAAGCTTTCTTT. It yields the protein CASKRVPTEAFF.

J is TRBJ1-5 and V is TRBV19; no firm D call. This CDR3 has 15 amino acids. Trimming shortened V by 3 bases and J by 0 bases, and 9 bases separated the two germline ends. CDR1 is LNHDA, CDR2 SQIVND, per germline (reference sequence). CDR3 amino acids: CASSISQISNQPQHF. CDR3 nucleotides: TGTGCCAGTAGTATTTCACAGATTAGCAATCAGCCCCAGCATTTT.

The chain is built from TRBV6-1 and TRBJ1-2; D unresolved. Germline CDR1 and CDR2: MNHNS and SASEGT. The CDR3 length is 12 residues. Trimming pared 2 bases from V and 4 bases from J, leaving 5 bases between. CDR3 protein: CASSEQFYGYTF. DNA for the CDR3: TGTGCCAGCAGTGAACAGTTCTATGGCTACACCTTC.

The chain employs TRBV21-1 and TRBJ2-7; the D call in the table, TRBD1, was not verified against the DNA. TRBV21-1 is a listed pseudogene. This CDR3 comprises 17 residues. In DNA, the CDR3 is TGTGCCAGCAGCAAAGTTCCCGCTCCCCGCAGGGCTTACGAGCAGTACTTC. Amino acids: CASSKVPAPRRAYEQYF.

V is TRBV9 and J is TRBJ1-2; the D is unclear. Per germline, CDR1 SGDLS and CDR2 YYNGEE. V shed 4 bases and J shed 7 bases, with 17 bases lying between them. This CDR3 contains 14 residues. The CDR3 DNA reads as TGTGCCAGCAGCCCCGCGCGGAATTCCGGTGGCTACACCTTC. Its protein is CASSPARNSGGYTF.

V and J are TRBV2 and TRBJ2-7, with D maybe TRBD1 (6 bases). The CDR3 is 15 residues long. CDR1 and CDR2 from the germline V gene are SNHLY and FYNNEI. The V end lost 2 bases, the J end lost 1 base, and 12 bases lay between the germline ends. As DNA, the CDR3 is TGTGCCAGCAGTGAATCAGGGGTAAGGTCCTACGAGCAGTACTTC. Its translation: CASSESGVRSYEQYF.

This clone was counted only a few times. CDR3 amino acids: CASSFLLAGVGVSEQFF. The DNA of the CDR3 is TGTGCCAGCAGCTTCCTACTAGCGGGGGTTGGGGTAAGTGAGCAGTTCTTC. The chain couples TRBV7-2 to TRBJ2-1; 11 nucleotides match TRBD2. Germline CDR1 reads SGHTA; CDR2 reads FQGNSA. The CDR3 has 17 residues. After removal of 3 bases from V and 9 bases from J, the junction contained 13 bases not matched to a gene.

The chain uses TRBV30 and TRBJ2-3, with D possibly matching TRBD1 (6 bases). Germline V lookup: CDR1 GTSNPN, CDR2 SVGIG (reference sequence). The CDR3 has 12 residues. Trimming stripped 3 bases from V and 5 bases from J, with 9 bases between. CDR3 in amino acids: CAWRLGGDTQYF. CDR3 in DNA: TGTGCCTGGAGGCTAGGGGGAGATACGCAGTATTTT.

V gene TRBV28 combines with J gene TRBJ1-3; possible D gene TRBD1, 5 bases. V was trimmed by 6 bases and J by 5 bases, leaving 20 bases between them. The germline gives CDR1 MDHEN, CDR2 SYDVKM. The CDR3 extends over 16 amino acids. The CDR3: CASRTRSQGIRNTIYF. The CDR3, as DNA: TGTGCCAGCAGGACAAGATCTCAGGGAATCAGAAACACCATATATTTT.

The chain has TRBV10-3 and TRBJ1-5; D not certain. The germline V gene encodes CDR1 ENHRY and CDR2 SYGVKD. The CDR3 is 12 residues long. The CDR3 DNA reads as TGTGCAAACGGGATCGACAATCAGCCCCAGCATTTT. Protein sequence: CANGIDNQPQHF.

This chain uses TRBV3-1 (or the pseudogene TRBV3-2) with TRBJ2-3; 10 bases line up with TRBD2. The CDR3 is 19 residues long. The germline V gene encodes CDR1 LGHDT and CDR2 YNNKEL (reference sequence). The junction had 15 bases not matched to a gene; V was cut back by 0 bases and J by 6 bases. The CDR3 DNA is TGTGCCAGCAGCCAAGATCGGTTAGCGGGGGGCTTCCCCCCGGATACGCAGTATTTT. It codes for CASSQDRLAGGFPPDTQYF.